The rows below give T cell receptor beta chains drawn from one sample of a study of blood T cell dynamics during melanoma immunotherapy. TCRdb's table, derived via immunoSEQ multiplex PCR, lists solely in-frame clones and lacks some. The data show 8,400 or so clones, 85% to 90% seen once. The source material was blood, sampled from a patient treated with checkpoint blockade. Receptor source: a human donor with melanoma. CDR3s include the opening cysteine and the closing phenylalanine or tryptophan. A D gene is named only where the DNA matches it firmly.

TGTGCCAGCAGTTCCCTCCGTAGCGGGAGCTTTTACAATGAGCAGTTCTTC	CASSSLRSGSFYNEQFF	TRBD2	TRBV27	TRBJ2-1